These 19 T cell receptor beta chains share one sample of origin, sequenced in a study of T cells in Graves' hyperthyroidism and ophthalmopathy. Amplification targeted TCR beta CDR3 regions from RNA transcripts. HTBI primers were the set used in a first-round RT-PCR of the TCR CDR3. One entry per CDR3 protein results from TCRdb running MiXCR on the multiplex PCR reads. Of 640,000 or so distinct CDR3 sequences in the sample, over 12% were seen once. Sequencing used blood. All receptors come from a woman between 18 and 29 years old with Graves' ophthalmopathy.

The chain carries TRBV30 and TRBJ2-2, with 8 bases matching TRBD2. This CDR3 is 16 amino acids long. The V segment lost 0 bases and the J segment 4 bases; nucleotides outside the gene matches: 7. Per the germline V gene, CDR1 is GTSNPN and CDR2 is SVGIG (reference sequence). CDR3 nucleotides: TGTGCCTGGAGTGTTGTCCTTGCGGGGGGCACCGGGGAGCTGTTTTTT. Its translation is CAWSVVLAGGTGELFF.

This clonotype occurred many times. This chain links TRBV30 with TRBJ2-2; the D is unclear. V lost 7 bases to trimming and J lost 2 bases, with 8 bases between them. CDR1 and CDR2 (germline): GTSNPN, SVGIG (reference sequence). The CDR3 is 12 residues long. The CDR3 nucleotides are TGTGCCTACACCCATAACACCGGGGAGCTGTTTTTT. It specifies CAYTHNTGELFF.

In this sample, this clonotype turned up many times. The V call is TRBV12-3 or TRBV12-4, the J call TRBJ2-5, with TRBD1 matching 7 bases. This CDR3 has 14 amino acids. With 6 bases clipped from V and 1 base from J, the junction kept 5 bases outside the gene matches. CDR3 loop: CASSPTGSQETQYF. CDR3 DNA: TGTGCCAGCAGCCCGACAGGGAGCCAAGAGACCCAGTACTTC.

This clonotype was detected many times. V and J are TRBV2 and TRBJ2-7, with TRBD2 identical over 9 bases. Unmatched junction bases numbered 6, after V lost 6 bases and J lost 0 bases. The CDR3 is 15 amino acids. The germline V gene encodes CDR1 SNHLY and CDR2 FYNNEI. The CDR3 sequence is CASSDLAGSSYEQYF. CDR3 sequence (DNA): TGTGCCAGCAGCGATCTAGCGGGAAGCTCCTACGAGCAGTACTTC.

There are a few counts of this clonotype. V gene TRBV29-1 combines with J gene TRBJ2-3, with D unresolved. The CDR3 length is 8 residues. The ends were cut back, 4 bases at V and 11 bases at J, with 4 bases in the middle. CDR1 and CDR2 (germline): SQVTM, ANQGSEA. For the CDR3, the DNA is TGCAGCGTTGTCGGGCAGTATTTT. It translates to CSVVGQYF.

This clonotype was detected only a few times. The CDR3 region is CATSDREGDTQYF. CDR3 sequence (DNA): TGTGCCACCTCGGACAGGGAGGGGGATACGCAGTATTTT. This chain joins TRBV27 and TRBJ2-3; D perhaps matches TRBD1 (8 bases). CDR1 and CDR2 from the germline V gene are MNHEY and SMNVEV (reference sequence). The V and J ends lost 10 bases and 6 bases respectively, with 17 bases between them. The CDR3 has 13 residues.

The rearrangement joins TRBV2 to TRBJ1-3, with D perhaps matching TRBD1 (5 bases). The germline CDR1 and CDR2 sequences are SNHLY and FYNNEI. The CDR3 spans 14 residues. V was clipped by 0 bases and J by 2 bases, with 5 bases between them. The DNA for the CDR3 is TGTGCCAGCAGTGAAGCCAGGGCTGGAAACACCATATATTTT. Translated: CASSEARAGNTIYF.

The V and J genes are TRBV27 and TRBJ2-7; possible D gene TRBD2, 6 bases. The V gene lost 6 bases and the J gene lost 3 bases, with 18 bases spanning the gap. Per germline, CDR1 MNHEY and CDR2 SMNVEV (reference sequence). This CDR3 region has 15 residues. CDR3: CASSPRLDHFYEQYF. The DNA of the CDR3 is TGTGCCAGCAGCCCCAGACTAGACCACTTCTACGAGCAGTACTTC.

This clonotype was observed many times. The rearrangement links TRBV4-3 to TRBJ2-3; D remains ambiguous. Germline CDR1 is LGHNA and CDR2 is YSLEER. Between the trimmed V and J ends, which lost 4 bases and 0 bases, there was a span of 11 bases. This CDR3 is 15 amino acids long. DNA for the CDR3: TGCGCCAGCAGCCCCACCGGCGGAAGCACAGATACGCAGTATTTT. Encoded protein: CASSPTGGSTDTQYF.

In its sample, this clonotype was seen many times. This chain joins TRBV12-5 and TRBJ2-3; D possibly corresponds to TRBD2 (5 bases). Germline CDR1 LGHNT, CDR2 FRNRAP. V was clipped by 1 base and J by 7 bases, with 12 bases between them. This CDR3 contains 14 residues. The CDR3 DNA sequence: TGTGCTAGTGGTTTGGATCTAGCATTCAATACGCAGTATTTT. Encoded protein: CASGLDLAFNTQYF.

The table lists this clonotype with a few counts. DNA of the CDR3: TGTGCCAGCAGTTTGGGGAGGGGGGGCACCGATAGATATGGCTACACCTTC. This codes for CASSLGRGGTDRYGYTF. V and J are TRBV12-3 or TRBV12-4 and TRBJ1-2; maybe TRBD1 (6 bases). Trimming took 3 bases from V and 5 from J, leaving 22 bases between them. The CDR3 covers 17 residues.

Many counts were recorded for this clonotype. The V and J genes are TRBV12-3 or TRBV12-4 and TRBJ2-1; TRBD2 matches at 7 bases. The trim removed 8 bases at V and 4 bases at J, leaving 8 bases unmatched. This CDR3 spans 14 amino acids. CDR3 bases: TGTGCCAGCGCCTGGGGAGGGGCATACAATGAGCAGTTCTTC. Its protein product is CASAWGGAYNEQFF.

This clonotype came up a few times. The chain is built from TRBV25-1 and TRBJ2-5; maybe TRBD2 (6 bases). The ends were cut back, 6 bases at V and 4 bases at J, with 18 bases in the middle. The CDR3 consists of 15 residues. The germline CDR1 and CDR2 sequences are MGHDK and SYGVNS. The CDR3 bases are TGTGCCAGCAGCGTTCCGGGGGTTGGAGTAGAGACCCAGTACTTC. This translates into CASSVPGVGVETQYF.

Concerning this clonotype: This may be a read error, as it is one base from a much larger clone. The CDR3 coding sequence is TGTGCCTGGAGTGTGCCTCGGAATGAGCAGTTCTTC. The encoded protein is CAWSVPRNEQFF. V gene TRBV30 combines with J gene TRBJ2-1; D remains ambiguous. Trimming took off 0 bases at V and 7 bases at J, with 7 bases between the two ends. The germline gives CDR1 GTSNPN, CDR2 SVGIG (reference sequence). This CDR3 has 12 amino acids.

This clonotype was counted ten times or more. The DNA for the CDR3 is TGTGCCAGCAGTCCAAGGGAGACTCTCACAGATACGCAGTATTTT. Translating gives CASSPRETLTDTQYF. The chain employs TRBV27 and TRBJ2-3; D might be TRBD2 (5 bases). The ends were cut back, 5 bases at V and 2 bases at J, with 14 bases in the middle. The CDR3 contains 15 residues. CDR1 and CDR2 from the germline V gene are MNHEY and SMNVEV (reference sequence).

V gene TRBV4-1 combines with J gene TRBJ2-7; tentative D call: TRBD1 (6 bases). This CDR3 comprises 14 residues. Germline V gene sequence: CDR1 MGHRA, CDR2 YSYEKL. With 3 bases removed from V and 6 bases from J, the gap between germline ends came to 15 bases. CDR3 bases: TGCGCCAGCAGCCATACAGGGATGGGTACCGAGCAGTACTTC. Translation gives CASSHTGMGTEQYF.

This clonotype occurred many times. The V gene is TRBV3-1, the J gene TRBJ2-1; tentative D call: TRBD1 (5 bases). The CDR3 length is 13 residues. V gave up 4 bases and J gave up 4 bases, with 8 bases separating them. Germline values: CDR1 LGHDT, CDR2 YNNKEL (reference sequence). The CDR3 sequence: CASSPQGYNEQFF. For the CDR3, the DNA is TGTGCCAGCAGCCCTCAGGGTTACAATGAGCAGTTCTTC.

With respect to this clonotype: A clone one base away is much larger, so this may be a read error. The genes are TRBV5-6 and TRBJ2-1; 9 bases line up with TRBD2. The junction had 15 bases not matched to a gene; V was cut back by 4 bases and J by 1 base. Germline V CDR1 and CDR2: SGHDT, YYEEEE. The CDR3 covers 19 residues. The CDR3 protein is CASSRRASGATQSYNEQFF. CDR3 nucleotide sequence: TGTGCCAGCAGCCGGAGGGCTAGCGGGGCGACCCAGTCCTACAATGAGCAGTTCTTC.

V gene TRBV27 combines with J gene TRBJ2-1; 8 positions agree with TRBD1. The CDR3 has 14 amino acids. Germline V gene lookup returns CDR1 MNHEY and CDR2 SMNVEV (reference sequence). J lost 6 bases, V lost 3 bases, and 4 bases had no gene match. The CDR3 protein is CASSFATGVNEQFF. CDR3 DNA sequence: TGTGCCAGCAGTTTTGCGACAGGGGTCAATGAGCAGTTCTTC.